The 5 T cell receptor beta chains presented below share a single source sample, sequenced in a study of OX40 agonist ivuxolimab in advanced cancers. Sequencing used immunoSEQ multiplex PCR; TCRdb keeps in-frame clones, though not all of them. The repertoire holds tens of thousands of clones, approximately 89% seen once, with about 5% in the top ten. Sequencing was performed on CD4+ or CD8+ T cells sorted from blood, taken in a trial of the OX40 agonist ivuxolimab. These receptors originate from an adult with an advanced solid tumor such as melanoma, head and neck, liver or kidney cancer.

The genes are TRBV7-9 and TRBJ1-3; D call uncertain. The V gene lost 1 base and the J gene lost 0 bases, with 4 bases spanning the gap. The CDR3 loop spans 14 amino acids. Per the germline V gene, CDR1 is SEHNR and CDR2 is FQNEAQ (reference sequence). The CDR3 loop is CASSLEVSGNTIYF. The CDR3 DNA follows: TGTGCCAGCAGCTTAGAGGTCTCTGGAAACACCATATATTTT.

This clone came up a few times. The V gene is TRBV7-2, the J gene TRBJ2-5; TRBD2 agrees at 7 bases. The CDR3 totals 16 residues. V trimming: 2 bases; J trimming: 2 bases; junction bases outside the gene matches: 8. CDR1 is SGHTA and CDR2 is FQGNSA in the germline V gene. CDR3 in amino acids: CASSLYLGGGQETQYF. Here the CDR3 DNA reads TGTGCCAGCAGCTTATACCTTGGGGGGGGGCAAGAGACCCAGTACTTC.

This clone was counted a few times. The rearrangement joins TRBV7-8 to TRBJ2-7; D not resolved. The germline CDR1 and CDR2 sequences are SGHVS and FQNEAQ. The CDR3 consists of 12 residues. V dropped 1 base and J dropped 5 bases, with 6 bases sitting between them. In DNA, the CDR3 is TGTGCCAGCAGCTTAGTGGGCCACGAGCAGTACTTC. Residues: CASSLVGHEQYF. The entire variable domain, with the rest obtained from reference TRBV7-8 and TRBJ2-7, is as follows: GAGVSQSPRYKVAKRGQDVALRCDPISGHVSLFWYQQALGQGPEFLTYFQNEAQLDKSGLPSDRFFAERPEGSVSTLKIQRTQQEDSAVYLCASSLVGHEQYFGPGTRLTVT.

The chain links TRBV6-5 to TRBJ2-7; no clear D gene. Germline CDR1 is MNHEY and CDR2 is SVGAGI. V lost 0 bases and J lost 0, with 6 bases in between. The CDR3 consists of 14 residues. Here the CDR3 DNA reads TGTGCCAGCAGTTACTCGGGGAACTCCTACGAGCAGTACTTC. Protein product: CASSYSGNSYEQYF.

The chain joins TRBV5-1 to TRBJ1-2, with D perhaps matching TRBD1 (5 bases). This CDR3 is 13 amino acids long. The germline V and J ends were trimmed by 6 bases and 5 bases, with 14 bases remaining between them. CDR1 and CDR2 from the germline V gene are SGHRS and YFSETQ. CDR3 amino acids: CASTGGQGYGYTF. CDR3 DNA sequence: TGCGCCAGCACGGGCGGCCAGGGTTATGGCTACACCTTC. The whole variable domain, remainder taken from reference TRBV5-1 and TRBJ1-2, is KAGVTQTPRYLIKTRGQQVTLSCSPISGHRSVSWYQQTPGQGLQFLFEYFSETQRNKGNFPGRFSGRQFSNSRSEMNVSTLELGDSALYLCASTGGQGYGYTFGSGTRLTVV.